The present T cell receptor beta chain was sequenced within a study of early T cells in non-severe SARS-CoV-2 infection. In regard to this clonotype: A much larger clone is a single base away; this may be a read error.

MiXCR was run by TCRdb on the 5' RACE reads, yielding one entry per CDR3 protein. The table lists about 67,000 distinct CDR3 sequences, 11% of them singletons. This CDR3 has 14 amino acids. Deletions cut 5 bases from V and 0 bases from J, with 10 bases between. Germline CDR1 reads KGHSH; CDR2 reads LQKENI. The chain employs TRBV18 and TRBJ1-1; D unresolved. The origin of this receptor is an adult who was a healthcare worker with PCR-confirmed SARS-CoV-2 infection or an uninfected control (not recorded which). Sequencing was done on a sample of whole blood. In DNA, the CDR3 is TGTGCCAGCTCAGCGACCCACATGAACACTGAAGCTTTCTTT. Protein: CASSATHMNTEAFF.